This is a list of T cell receptor beta chains from one sample in a study of blood T cells in healthy people across ages. TCRdb processed the 5' RACE reads anew with MiXCR; each CDR3 protein has one entry. This table has some 640,000 distinct CDR3 sequences, 45% to 50% appearing once. The specimen sequenced was blood. The receptors shown here come from an older woman in good health. Each CDR3 is given with its conserved first and last residue. Each record gives: V gene, clone size, J gene, D gene, CDR3 DNA, CDR3 protein. A D gene is named only where the DNA matches it firmly. Clone sizes are given selectively: once, few, many, or a class where the clone is expanded.

>TRBV11-2|few|TRBJ2-7|TRBD2
TGTGCCAGCAGCTTAGCGGTAGCGGGAGACTCCTACGAGCAGTACTTC
CASSLAVAGDSYEQYF
>TRBV29-1|-|TRBJ2-7|-
TGCAGCGTTGTAGGGGGGAGAACCTACGAGCAGTACTTC
CSVVGGRTYEQYF
>TRBV5-1|-|TRBJ2-1|-
TGCGCCAGCAGCTTCGGCATTTTACTACTCAATGAGCAGTTCTTC
CASSFGILLLNEQFF
>TRBV9|few|TRBJ2-3|-
TGTGCCAGCAGCGTAGAATCCCTGAAGCTCGGAAATACGCAGTATTTT
CASSVESLKLGNTQYF
>TRBV20-1|-|TRBJ2-1|-
TGCAGTGCTGAGAGGTCCAGGACCCCGTCCTACAATGAGCAGTTCTTC
CSAERSRTPSYNEQFF
>TRBV5-5|-|TRBJ2-3|-
TGTGCCAGCAGCCCGAAAGGGGACACAGATACGCAGTATTTT
CASSPKGDTDTQYF
>TRBV3-1|-|TRBJ2-7|-
TGTGCCAGCAGCCATTCGCAGGATTCCTACGAGCAGTACTTC
CASSHSQDSYEQYF
>TRBV3-1|few|TRBJ1-4|-
TGTGCCAGCAGCCAAGGGACAAGGGAGAATGAAAAACTGTTTTTT
CASSQGTRENEKLFF
>TRBV7-2|-|TRBJ1-2|TRBD1
TGTGCCAGCAGACCGGTGACAGGGTTCTCTCATGGCTACACCTTC
CASRPVTGFSHGYTF
>TRBV29-1|-|TRBJ2-7|-
TGCAGCACGAGGGACCCGGCGTTCGAGCAGTACTTC
CSTRDPAFEQYF
>TRBV11-2|few|TRBJ2-3|-
TGTGCCAGCAGCTTAGGGACAGCAGATACGCAGTATTTT
CASSLGTADTQYF
>TRBV20-1|many|TRBJ2-7|-
TGCAGTGCTAGGGAAACATCGCTGGGATCCAACGAGCAGTACTTC
CSARETSLGSNEQYF
>TRBV29-1|few|TRBJ2-1|-
TGCAGCGTCTCGAGTTACTCCTACAATGAGCAGTTCTTC
CSVSSYSYNEQFF
>TRBV7-2|-|TRBJ2-5|TRBD1
TGTGCCAGCACCCCTGACAGGGGTCAAGAGACCCAGTACTTC
CASTPDRGQETQYF
>TRBV6-2/TRBV6-3|-|TRBJ2-1|TRBD2
TGTGCCAGCAGTTGGGCTAGCGGCTACAATGAGCAGTTCTTC
CASSWASGYNEQFF
>TRBV7-2|-|TRBJ2-3|-
TGTGCCAGCAACTCCGACGACTCTACGACAGATACGCAGTATTTT
CASNSDDSTTDTQYF
>TRBV20-1|-|TRBJ2-1|-
TGCAGTGCTGTCAGCCGGCTGGGTTCGGATGAGCAGTTCTTC
CSAVSRLGSDEQFF
>TRBV7-2|-|TRBJ2-7|-
TGTGCCAGCAGAGCACCCAACAGAGATTCCTACGAGCAGTACTTC
CASRAPNRDSYEQYF
>TRBV7-9|few|TRBJ2-3|TRBD2
TGTGCCAGCAGCGTAACTAGCGGGAGGGCGGTTGCAGATACGCAGTATTTT
CASSVTSGRAVADTQYF
>TRBV28|-|TRBJ1-3|TRBD1
TGTGCCAGCAGTTTATCCCACAGGGGGACAGGAGGAAACACCATATATTTT
CASSLSHRGTGGNTIYF
>TRBV20-1|-|TRBJ2-3|-
TGCAGTGCTAGAGAGGTAGACACAGATACGCAGTATTTT
CSAREVDTDTQYF
>TRBV6-6|few|TRBJ2-7|TRBD2
TGTGCCAGCAGTCGTTTTTTAGCGGGAAACGAGCAGTACTTC
CASSRFLAGNEQYF
>TRBV15|-|TRBJ1-3|-
TGTGCCACCAGCCCACGGACCGTGAGCTCTGGAAACACCATATATTTT
CATSPRTVSSGNTIYF
>TRBV3-1|-|TRBJ2-7|-
TGTGCCAGCAGCCCCTGGGGGCTCTCCTACGAGCAGTACTTC
CASSPWGLSYEQYF
>TRBV27|-|TRBJ2-1|TRBD2
TGTGCCAGCAGTAGAACTAGCGGGATGTCCTACAATGAGCAGTTCTTC
CASSRTSGMSYNEQFF
>TRBV27|few|TRBJ2-7|TRBD2
TGTGCCAGCGGGACTAGCGCAACCTACGAGCAGTACTTC
CASGTSATYEQYF
>TRBV15|once|TRBJ2-1|-
TGTGCCACCAGCAGAGATTCGGTAGATGAGCCGTTCTTC
CATSRDSVDEPFF
>TRBV11-2|once|TRBJ2-7|-
TGTGCCAGCAGCTTGGGGGACACCCGAGTCTACGAGCAGTACTTC
CASSLGDTRVYEQYF
>TRBV6-5|-|TRBJ2-5|-
TGTGCCAGCAGTTACACGGGGAGGACCTACAATGAGCAGTACTTC
CASSYTGRTYNEQYF
>TRBV28|-|TRBJ2-7|-
TGTGCCAGCAGTAAGACAAGGTCCTACGAGCAGTACTTC
CASSKTRSYEQYF
>TRBV24-1|-|TRBJ2-1|-
TGTGCCACCAGTGATATAAGCGGAGGGGCTTCCAATGAGCAGTTCTTC
CATSDISGGASNEQFF
>TRBV5-1|many|TRBJ1-1|-
TGCGCCAGCAGCTTGGATGGGGACCTCACTGAAGCTTTCTTT
CASSLDGDLTEAFF